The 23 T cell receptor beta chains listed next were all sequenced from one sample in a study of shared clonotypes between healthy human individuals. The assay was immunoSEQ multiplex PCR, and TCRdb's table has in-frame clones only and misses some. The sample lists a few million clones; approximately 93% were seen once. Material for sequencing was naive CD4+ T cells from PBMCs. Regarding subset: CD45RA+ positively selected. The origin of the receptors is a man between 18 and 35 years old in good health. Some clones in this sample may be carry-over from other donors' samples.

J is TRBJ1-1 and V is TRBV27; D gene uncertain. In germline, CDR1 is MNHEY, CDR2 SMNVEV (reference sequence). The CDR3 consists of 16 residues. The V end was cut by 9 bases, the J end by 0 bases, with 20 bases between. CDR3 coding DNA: TGTGCCAGTAGATATAGGCGACCTAACATGAACACTGAAGCTTTCTTT. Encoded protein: CASRYRRPNMNTEAFF.

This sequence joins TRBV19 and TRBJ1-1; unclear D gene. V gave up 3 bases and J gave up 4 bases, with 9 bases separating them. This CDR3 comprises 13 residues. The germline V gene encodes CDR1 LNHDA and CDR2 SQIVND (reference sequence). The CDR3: CASSMQPPTEAFF. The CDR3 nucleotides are TGTGCCAGTAGTATGCAGCCGCCCACTGAAGCTTTCTTT.

This CDR3 reads CSVDGTTPYEQYF. The CDR3 bases are TGCAGCGTTGACGGGACTACACCCTACGAGCAGTACTTC. The chain links TRBV29-1 to TRBJ2-7; 7 bases match TRBD2. J gave up 2 bases and V 3 bases, and 4 bases lay outside the gene matches. The CDR3 is made up of 13 amino acids. Germline V gene data show CDR1 as SQVTM and CDR2 as ANQGSEA.

This CDR3 is CASSLAPRGRDQETQYF. The CDR3 nucleotides are TGTGCCAGCAGCTTAGCCCCTCGCGGACGGGACCAAGAGACCCAGTACTTC. V is TRBV11-3 and J is TRBJ2-5; D call uncertain. The V end was cut by 1 base, the J end by 0 bases, with 15 bases between. Germline V gene lookup returns CDR1 SGHNT and CDR2 YENEEA. The CDR3 has 17 residues. The full variable domain, in which reference TRBV11-3 and TRBJ2-5 provide the parts outside the CDR3, is EAGVVQSPRYKIIEKKQPVAFWCNPISGHNTLYWYLQNLGQGPELLIRYENEEAVDDSQLPKDRFSAERLKGVDSTLKIQPAELGDSAVYLCASSLAPRGRDQETQYFGPGTRLLVL.

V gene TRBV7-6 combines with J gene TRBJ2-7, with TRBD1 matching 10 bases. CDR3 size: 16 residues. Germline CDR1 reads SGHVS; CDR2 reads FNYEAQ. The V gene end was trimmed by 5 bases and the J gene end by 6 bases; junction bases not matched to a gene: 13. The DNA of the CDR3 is TGTGCCAGCAGCACAAGACAGGGGGCCGTTTTGGGCGAGCAGTACTTC. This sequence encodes CASSTRQGAVLGEQYF.

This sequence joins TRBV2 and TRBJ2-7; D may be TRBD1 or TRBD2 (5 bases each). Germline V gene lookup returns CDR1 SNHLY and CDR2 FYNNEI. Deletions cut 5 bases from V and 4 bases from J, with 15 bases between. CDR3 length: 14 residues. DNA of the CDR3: TGTGCCAGCAGTCCCCAGGGAGTGCTGTACGAGCAGTACTTC. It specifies CASSPQGVLYEQYF.

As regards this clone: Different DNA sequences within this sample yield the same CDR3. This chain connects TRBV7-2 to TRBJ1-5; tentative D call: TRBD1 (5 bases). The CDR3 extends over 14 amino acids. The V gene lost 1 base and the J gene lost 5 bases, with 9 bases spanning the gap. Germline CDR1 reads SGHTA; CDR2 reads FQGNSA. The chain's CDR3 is CASSLGQGHQPQHF. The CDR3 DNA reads TGTGCCAGCAGCTTAGGGCAGGGACATCAGCCCCAGCATTTT.

The chain's CDR3 is CASGPGTGPYSYNEQFF. The CDR3 DNA follows: TGTGCTAGTGGCCCCGGGACAGGGCCTTACTCCTACAATGAGCAGTTCTTC. The V and J genes are TRBV12-5 and TRBJ2-1; 9 bases fit TRBD1. Germline V gene data show CDR1 as LGHNT and CDR2 as FRNRAP. There are 17 residues in the CDR3. The ends lost 6 bases at V and 0 bases at J; junction bases unmatched: 9. Variable domain in full (rest from reference TRBV12-5 and TRBJ2-1): DARVTQTPRHKVTEMGQEVTMRCQPILGHNTVFWYRQTMMQGLELLAYFRNRAPLDDSGMPKDRFSAEMPDATLATLKIQPSEPRDSAVYFCASGPGTGPYSYNEQFFGPGTRLTVL.

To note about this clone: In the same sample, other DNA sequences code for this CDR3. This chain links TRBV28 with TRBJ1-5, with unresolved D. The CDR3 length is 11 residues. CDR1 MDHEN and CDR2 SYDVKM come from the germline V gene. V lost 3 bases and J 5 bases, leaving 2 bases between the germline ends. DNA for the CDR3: TGTGCCAGCAGTTTCCATCAGCCCCAGCATTTT. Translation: CASSFHQPQHF.

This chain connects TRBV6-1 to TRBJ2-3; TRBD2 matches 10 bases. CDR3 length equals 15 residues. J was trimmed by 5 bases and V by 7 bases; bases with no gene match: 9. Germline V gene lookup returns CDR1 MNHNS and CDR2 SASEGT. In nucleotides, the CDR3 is TGTGCCAGCAATGCTCAACTAGCGGGGAAAGATACGCAGTATTTT. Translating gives CASNAQLAGKDTQYF.

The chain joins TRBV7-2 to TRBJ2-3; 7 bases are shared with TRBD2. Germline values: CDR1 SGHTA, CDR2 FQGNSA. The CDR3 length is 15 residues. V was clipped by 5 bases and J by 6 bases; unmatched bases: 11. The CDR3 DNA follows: TGTGCCAGCAGCAAGGGTTGGGCGGGAGCGGATACGCAGTATTTT. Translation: CASSKGWAGADTQYF.

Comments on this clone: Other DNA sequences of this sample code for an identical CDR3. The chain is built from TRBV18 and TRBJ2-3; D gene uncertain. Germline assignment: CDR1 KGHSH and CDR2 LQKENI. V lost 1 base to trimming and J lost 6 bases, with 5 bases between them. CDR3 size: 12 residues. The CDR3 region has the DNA TGTGCCAGCTCACCACTCTTGGATACGCAGTATTTT. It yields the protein CASSPLLDTQYF.

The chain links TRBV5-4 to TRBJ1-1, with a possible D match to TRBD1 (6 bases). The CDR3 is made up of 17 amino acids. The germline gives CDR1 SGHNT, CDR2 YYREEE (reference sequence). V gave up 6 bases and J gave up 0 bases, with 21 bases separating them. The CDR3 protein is CASTKRGRGTVNTEAFF. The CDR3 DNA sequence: TGTGCCAGCACCAAAAGGGGGAGGGGAACGGTGAACACTGAAGCTTTCTTT.

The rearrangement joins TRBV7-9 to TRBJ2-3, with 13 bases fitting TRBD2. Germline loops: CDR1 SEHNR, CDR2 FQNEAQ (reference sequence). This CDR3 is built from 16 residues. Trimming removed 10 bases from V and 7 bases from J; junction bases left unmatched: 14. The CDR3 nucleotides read TGTGCCACCGGGACTAGCGGGACCCGACCACCGAATACGCAGTATTTT. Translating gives CATGTSGTRPPNTQYF.

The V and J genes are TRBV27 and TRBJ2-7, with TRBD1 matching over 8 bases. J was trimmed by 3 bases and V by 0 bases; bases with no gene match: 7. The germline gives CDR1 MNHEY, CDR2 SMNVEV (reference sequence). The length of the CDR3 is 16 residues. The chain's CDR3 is CASSLSVTGGSYEQYF. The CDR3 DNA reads TGTGCCAGCAGTTTATCGGTTACAGGGGGGAGCTACGAGCAGTACTTC.

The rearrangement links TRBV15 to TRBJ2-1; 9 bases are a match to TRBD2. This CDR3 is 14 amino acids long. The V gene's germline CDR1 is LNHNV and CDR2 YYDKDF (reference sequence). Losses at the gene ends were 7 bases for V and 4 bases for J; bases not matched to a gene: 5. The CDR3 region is CATMSGRRYNEQFF. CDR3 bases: TGTGCCACCATGAGCGGGAGGCGATACAATGAGCAGTTCTTC. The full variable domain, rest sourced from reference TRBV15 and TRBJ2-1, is DAMVIQNPRYQVTQFGKPVTLSCSQTLNHNVMYWYQQKSSQAPKLLFHYYDKDFNNEADTPDNFQSRRPNTSFCFLDIRSPGLGDTAMYLCATMSGRRYNEQFFGPGTRLTVL.

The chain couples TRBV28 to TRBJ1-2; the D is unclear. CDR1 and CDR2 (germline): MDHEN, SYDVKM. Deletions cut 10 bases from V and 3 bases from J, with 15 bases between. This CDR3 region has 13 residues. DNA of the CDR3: TGTGCCACCGTCTCGGGGAGAGACTATGGCTACACCTTC. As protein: CATVSGRDYGYTF.

For the CDR3, the DNA is TGTGCCAGCAGTAAAATGACAGGGGTAGACTATGGCTACACCTTC. Its protein product is CASSKMTGVDYGYTF. The chain joins TRBV6-1 to TRBJ1-2; 8 nucleotides match TRBD1. There are 15 residues in the CDR3. The germline CDR1 and CDR2 sequences are MNHNS and SASEGT. The V segment lost 5 bases and the J segment 3 bases; nucleotides outside the gene matches: 8.

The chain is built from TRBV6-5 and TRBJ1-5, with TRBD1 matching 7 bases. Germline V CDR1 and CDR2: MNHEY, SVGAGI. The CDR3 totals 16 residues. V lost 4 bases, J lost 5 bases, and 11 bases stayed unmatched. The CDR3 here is CASSSRDSLAHQPQHF. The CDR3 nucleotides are TGTGCCAGCAGTTCCCGGGACAGCCTGGCCCATCAGCCCCAGCATTTT.

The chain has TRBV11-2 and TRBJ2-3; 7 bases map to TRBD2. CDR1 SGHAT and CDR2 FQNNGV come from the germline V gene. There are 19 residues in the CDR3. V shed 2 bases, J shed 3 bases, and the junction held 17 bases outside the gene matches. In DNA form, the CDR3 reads TGTGCCAGCAGCTTAAGCCCTGGAGGCTCTGCGGGAGTAACAGATACGCAGTATTTT. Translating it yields CASSLSPGGSAGVTDTQYF. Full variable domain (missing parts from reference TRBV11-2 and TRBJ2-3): EAGVAQSPRYKIIEKRQSVAFWCNPISGHATLYWYQQILGQGPKLLIQFQNNGVVDDSQLPKDRFSAERLKGVDSTLKIQPAKLEDSAVYLCASSLSPGGSAGVTDTQYFGPGTRLTVL.

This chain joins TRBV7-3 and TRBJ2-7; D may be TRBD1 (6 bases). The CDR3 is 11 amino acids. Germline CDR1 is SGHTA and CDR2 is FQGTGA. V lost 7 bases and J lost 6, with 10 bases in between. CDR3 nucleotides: TGTGCCAGCACCCTAGGGGGCGAGCAGTACTTC. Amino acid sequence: CASTLGGEQYF.

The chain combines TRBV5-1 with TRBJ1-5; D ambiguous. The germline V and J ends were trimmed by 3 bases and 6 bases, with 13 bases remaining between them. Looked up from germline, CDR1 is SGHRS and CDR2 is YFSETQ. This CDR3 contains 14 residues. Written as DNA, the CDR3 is TGCGCCAGCAGCTCGGGCCAGGCAGGTCAGCCCCAGCATTTT. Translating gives CASSSGQAGQPQHF. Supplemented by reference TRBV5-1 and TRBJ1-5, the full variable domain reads KAGVTQTPRYLIKTRGQQVTLSCSPISGHRSVSWYQQTPGQGLQFLFEYFSETQRNKGNFPGRFSGRQFSNSRSEMNVSTLELGDSALYLCASSSGQAGQPQHFGDGTRLSIL.

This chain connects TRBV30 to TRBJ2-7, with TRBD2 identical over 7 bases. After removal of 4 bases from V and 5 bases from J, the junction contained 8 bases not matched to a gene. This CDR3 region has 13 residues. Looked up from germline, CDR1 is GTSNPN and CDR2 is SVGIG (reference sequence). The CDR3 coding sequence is TGTGCCTGGACGGACGGGAGGATCAACGAGCAGTACTTC. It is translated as CAWTDGRINEQYF.